This T cell receptor (beta chain) comes out of a study of blood T cells in healthy people across ages. This clonotype has a handful of counts. Its antigen remains unknown. Together with a sample-barcoded 5' primer, a J-beta primer mix was included in a second PCR lasting about 7 to 12 cycles. A single record per CDR3 protein comes from TCRdb applying MiXCR to the 5' RACE reads. The sample has around 650,000 distinct CDR3 sequences; about a third are singletons. Study-wide results and limits: Roughly linear declines in TCR beta diversity per million T cells occurred with age. Because sorting was not performed, PBMCs prevented conclusive naive versus antigen-experienced comparison. There were more naive CD4+ cells and higher diversity in long-lived donors than in aged donors.

Donors each provided around 10 milliliters of peripheral blood. The origin of this receptor is a woman older than 75 in good health. Source material: blood.

CDR3 coding DNA: TGTGCCAGTGGAACACCGAAGGGCCAGGCAGATACGCAGTATTTT. It yields the protein CASGTPKGQADTQYF. V is TRBV6-2 or TRBV6-3 and J is TRBJ2-3; D gene unclear. Germline assignment: CDR1 MNHEY and CDR2 SVGEGT. Trimming shortened V by 9 bases and J by 4 bases, and 20 bases separated the two germline ends. CDR3 length equals 15 residues.